The 25 T cell receptor beta chains listed next were all sequenced from one sample in a study of blood T cell repertoires in COVID-19. Repertoires were generated with immunoSEQ multiplex PCR, while TCRdb's copy carries only in-frame clones and drops some. The sample contains some 380,000 clones, approximately 91% of which appear only once. The sequenced material came from PBMCs or T cells enriched from blood (not recorded which). The receptor source for this set is a woman in her forties with acute COVID-19.

The chain couples TRBV10-2 to TRBJ2-1, with D tentatively TRBD2 (5 bases). Germline CDR1 is WSHSY and CDR2 is SAAADI. The CDR3 extends over 12 amino acids. CDR3 amino acids: CATLSGNNEQFF. Here the CDR3 DNA reads TGCGCGACGCTCAGCGGCAACAATGAGCAGTTCTTC.

A few counts support this clone. The chain has TRBV7-8 and TRBJ1-5, with unresolved D. Trimming removed 1 base at V and 9 bases at J, with 13 bases between. The CDR3 runs 14 residues. Germline assignment: CDR1 SGHVS and CDR2 FQNEAQ. The CDR3 sequence is CASSLGALGRPQHF. Written as DNA, the CDR3 is TGTGCCAGCAGCTTAGGGGCGCTCGGTAGGCCCCAGCATTTT.

The rearrangement links TRBV7-2 to TRBJ1-6; D is undetermined. Germline CDR1 SGHTA, CDR2 FQGNSA. This CDR3 is built from 14 residues. The germline V and J ends were trimmed by 5 bases and 7 bases, with 12 bases remaining between them. CDR3 sequence: CASSPAGWNSPLHF. The CDR3, as DNA: TGTGCCAGCAGCCCGGCGGGTTGGAATTCACCCCTCCACTTT.

The rearrangement links TRBV12-5 to TRBJ2-5; D gene uncertain. The V gene's germline CDR1 is LGHNT and CDR2 FRNRAP. Trimming shortened V by 11 bases and J by 5 bases, and 6 bases separated the two germline ends. The CDR3 totals 9 residues. The CDR3 DNA reads TGTGCTCCCCAGGAGACCCAGTACTTC. The encoded protein is CAPQETQYF.

The CDR3 DNA is TGTGCCAGCAAGTACAGGGCCGAGAACACTGAAGCTTTCTTT. Residues: CASKYRAENTEAFF. This chain joins TRBV3-1 (or the pseudogene TRBV3-2) and TRBJ1-1; a possible D gene is TRBD1 (6 bases). Germline V gene sequence: CDR1 LGHDT, CDR2 YNNKEL (reference sequence). Trimming left V 7 bases short and J 1 base short, with 13 bases between. CDR3 length: 14 amino acids.

This clone was observed once. V usage is TRBV5-1 and J usage is TRBJ2-1; D perhaps matches TRBD2 (5 bases). In germline, CDR1 is SGHRS, CDR2 YFSETQ. V lost 1 base and J 0 bases, leaving 11 bases between the germline ends. This CDR3 is built from 16 residues. Written as DNA, the CDR3 is TGCGCCAGCAGCTTGACGGGGTTAGGCTCCTACAATGAGCAGTTCTTC. Protein: CASSLTGLGSYNEQFF.

The chain couples TRBV5-1 to TRBJ1-2; 9 bases align to TRBD1. The CDR3 is 16 residues long. Germline CDR1 is SGHRS and CDR2 is YFSETQ. With V trimmed by 1 base and J by 7 bases, 11 bases remained unmatched. CDR3 sequence reads: CASSLNPGQGLRGYTF. CDR3 nucleotides: TGCGCCAGCAGCTTGAACCCGGGACAGGGTTTACGTGGCTACACCTTC.

Worth noting for this clone: At one end the junction does not follow the germline gene, possibly because of a read error. This chain joins TRBV11-2 and TRBJ1-6; a possible D gene is TRBD1 (5 bases). The CDR3 has 15 residues. Germline-derived CDR1 and CDR2 are SGHAT and FQNNGV. Written as DNA, the CDR3 is TGTGCCAGCAGCTTAGGGACACTACCTACAGACCAAACCCGCTTT. Protein product: CASSLGTLPTDQTRF.

The chain employs TRBV5-1 and TRBJ1-4, with TRBD1 as a possible D gene (5 bases). V lost 4 bases to trimming and J lost 7 bases, with 8 bases between them. CDR3 length equals 12 residues. CDR1 is SGHRS, CDR2 YFSETQ, per germline. In DNA, the CDR3 is TGCGCCAGCAGCCGCACAGGTGAAAAACTGTTTTTT. This gives the protein CASSRTGEKLFF.

This clone was recorded once. The chain is built from TRBV23-1 and TRBJ2-3, with D perhaps TRBD2 (5 bases). TRBV23-1 falls under the ORF class, with uncertain function. This CDR3 comprises 13 residues. V lost 3 bases to trimming and J lost 11 bases, with 15 bases between them. This chain's CDR3 is CASSHRGRKGQYF. Written as DNA, the CDR3 is TGCGCCAGCAGTCATCGAGGGCGAAAGGGGCAGTATTTT.

The chain couples TRBV11-2 to TRBJ2-2; 15 nucleotides match TRBD2. This CDR3 region has 18 residues. Germline V lookup: CDR1 SGHAT, CDR2 FQNNGV. Germline trimming cut 5 bases from V and 7 bases from J; bases unmatched to any gene: 11. CDR3 residues: CASSQTGTSGGNRGELFF. For the CDR3, the DNA is TGTGCCAGCAGCCAAACCGGGACTAGCGGGGGGAACCGCGGGGAGCTGTTTTTT.

This rearrangement joins TRBV9 to TRBJ2-1; 10 bases are shared with TRBD2. This CDR3 region has 16 residues. Per the germline V gene, CDR1 is SGDLS and CDR2 is YYNGEE. With 3 bases clipped from V and 4 bases from J, the junction kept 7 bases outside the gene matches. Written as DNA, the CDR3 is TGTGCCAGCAGCGCCGACGGTAGCGGGAGGTACAATGAGCAGTTCTTC. Translated: CASSADGSGRYNEQFF.

The chain joins TRBV5-1 to TRBJ2-7; 9 nucleotides match TRBD2. This CDR3 has 14 residues. V lost 4 bases and J lost 3; bases outside the gene matches: 5. Germline V gene data show CDR1 as SGHRS and CDR2 as YFSETQ. The CDR3 here is CASSLAGGVYEQYF. In nucleotides, the CDR3 is TGCGCCAGCAGCCTGGCGGGGGGGGTCTACGAGCAGTACTTC.

The genes are TRBV29-1 and TRBJ1-2; weak D call: TRBD1 (5 bases). Trimming left V 6 bases short and J 6 bases short, with 17 bases between. Germline CDR1 is SQVTM and CDR2 is ANQGSEA. This CDR3 has 13 residues. The CDR3 region has the DNA TGCAGCGTCACCTGGGGGGATCGGCATGGCTACACCTTC. This sequence encodes CSVTWGDRHGYTF.

V gene TRBV5-1 combines with J gene TRBJ2-7; D gene ambiguous. Trimming left V 2 bases short and J 0 bases short, with 9 bases between. Germline lookup yields CDR1 SGHRS and CDR2 YFSETQ. This CDR3 is built from 14 residues. The CDR3 reads CASSFTPYSYEQYF. CDR3 nucleotides: TGCGCCAGCAGCTTCACGCCCTACTCCTACGAGCAGTACTTC.

This chain connects TRBV30 to TRBJ1-4; D is perhaps TRBD1 (5 bases). V was clipped by 3 bases and J by 14 bases, with 16 bases between them. Germline-derived CDR1 and CDR2 are GTSNPN and SVGIG (reference sequence). The CDR3 spans 12 residues. CDR3 DNA: TGTGCCTGGAGAAGTCCGGGGGGTCGGCTGTTTTTT. Translation gives CAWRSPGGRLFF.

The rearrangement uses TRBV5-4 and TRBJ1-1; D uncertain. Germline V gene data show CDR1 as SGHNT and CDR2 as YYREEE (reference sequence). The CDR3 totals 13 residues. V lost 1 base and J 1 base, leaving 5 bases between the germline ends. CDR3 nucleotides: TGTGCCAGCAGCTTGCGGGAGAACACTGAAGCTTTCTTT. Amino acid sequence: CASSLRENTEAFF.

The genes are TRBV3-1 (or the pseudogene TRBV3-2) and TRBJ1-2, with D possibly matching TRBD1 (5 bases). The V gene's germline CDR1 is LGHDT and CDR2 YNNKEL (reference sequence). V was shortened by 4 bases and J by 7 bases, with 16 bases between the two germline ends. The CDR3 has 14 residues. The CDR3 loop is CASSRREGGGGYTF. CDR3 bases: TGTGCCAGCAGCCGCAGGGAGGGCGGGGGTGGCTACACCTTC.

V usage is TRBV18 and J usage is TRBJ1-5; D is unclear. Between the trimmed V and J ends, which lost 2 bases and 3 bases, there was a span of 8 bases. The V gene's germline CDR1 is KGHSH and CDR2 LQKENI. This CDR3 comprises 14 residues. CDR3 nucleotides: TGTGCCAGCTCACCATATGCAGACAATCAGCCCCAGCATTTT. It is translated as CASSPYADNQPQHF.

This clone was recorded a few times. The rearrangement joins TRBV10-1 to TRBJ1-6; TRBD1 aligns across 8 bases. Germline lookup yields CDR1 WNHNN and CDR2 SYGVQD (reference sequence). The V segment lost 6 bases and the J segment 10 bases; nucleotides outside the gene matches: 8. CDR3 length: 14 amino acids. The CDR3 bases are TGCGCCAGCAGCCTGGACAGGGAATCATCACCCCTCCACTTT. Protein product: CASSLDRESSPLHF.

The rearrangement uses TRBV9 and TRBJ1-2, with TRBD1 matching 8 bases. Germline values: CDR1 SGDLS, CDR2 YYNGEE. The CDR3 extends over 14 amino acids. V trimming: 4 bases; J trimming: 8 bases; junction bases outside the gene matches: 10. The CDR3 loop is CASSSDDRGGGYTF. The CDR3 region has the DNA TGTGCCAGCAGCTCAGACGACAGGGGTGGGGGCTACACCTTC.

V gene TRBV6-6 combines with J gene TRBJ2-7, with 7 bases matching TRBD1. Germline CDR1 and CDR2: MNHNY and SVGAGI (reference sequence). The CDR3 has 15 residues. With V trimmed by 2 bases and J by 4 bases, 8 bases remained unmatched. The CDR3 DNA sequence: TGTGCCAGCAGTTACAAGACAGGGCCTTTTTACGAGCAGTACTTC. It translates to CASSYKTGPFYEQYF.

In this sample, this clone turned up once. This chain joins TRBV7-2 and TRBJ2-3; D not resolved. This CDR3 has 14 amino acids. CDR1 is SGHTA and CDR2 is FQGNSA in the germline V gene. Trimming took 2 bases from V and 6 from J, leaving 12 bases between them. CDR3 amino acids: CASSLLSRSDTQYF. The CDR3, as DNA: TGTGCCAGCAGCTTATTGTCGCGAAGCGATACGCAGTATTTT.

The chain has TRBV10-3 and TRBJ1-6; D perhaps matches TRBD1 (5 bases). Trimming shortened V by 5 bases and J by 8 bases, and 10 bases separated the two germline ends. The CDR3 contains 13 residues. The germline CDR1 and CDR2 sequences are ENHRY and SYGVKD. In nucleotides, the CDR3 is TGTGCCATCAGTCAGGGTAGGGATTCACCCCTCCACTTT. Its translation is CAISQGRDSPLHF.

This rearrangement joins TRBV18 to TRBJ1-3; 8 bases match TRBD1. This CDR3 spans 16 amino acids. V was pared by 3 bases and J by 0 bases, with 4 bases of the junction left unmatched. Germline V gives CDR1 KGHSH, CDR2 LQKENI. CDR3: CASSPDREGSGNTIYF. The CDR3 coding sequence is TGTGCCAGCTCACCGGACAGGGAAGGCTCTGGAAACACCATATATTTT.